This T cell receptor (beta chain) was identified during a study of cytomegalovirus exposure and HLA in healthy donors. Vbeta (60) and Jbeta (13) primers were used in the PCR. Sequencing was performed with immunoSEQ multiplex PCR; in TCRdb, only in-frame clones are kept and a portion is missing. The table lists over 150,000 clones, approximately 72% of them singletons. This clone was observed a handful of times. Its antigen is as yet unknown. The CDR3 length is 15 residues. CDR1 and CDR2 from the germline V gene are SEHNR and FQNEAQ (reference sequence). Trimming removed 0 bases at V and 8 bases at J, with 16 bases between. General study findings and limits: Researchers counted roughly 160 TCR beta chains as cytomegalovirus-associated. Further analysis, carried out later, found HLA-associated TCR beta chains more clonally expanded than equally common other chains.

The chain uses TRBV7-9 and TRBJ1-2; D call uncertain. Sequencing was carried out using PBMCs. This TCR was sampled from a man younger than 30 in good health and CMV-seronegative. The CDR3 coding sequence is TGTGCCAGCAGCTTAGCGGGTACAAGCCAGAGGGGCTACACCTTC. Translating it yields CASSLAGTSQRGYTF.